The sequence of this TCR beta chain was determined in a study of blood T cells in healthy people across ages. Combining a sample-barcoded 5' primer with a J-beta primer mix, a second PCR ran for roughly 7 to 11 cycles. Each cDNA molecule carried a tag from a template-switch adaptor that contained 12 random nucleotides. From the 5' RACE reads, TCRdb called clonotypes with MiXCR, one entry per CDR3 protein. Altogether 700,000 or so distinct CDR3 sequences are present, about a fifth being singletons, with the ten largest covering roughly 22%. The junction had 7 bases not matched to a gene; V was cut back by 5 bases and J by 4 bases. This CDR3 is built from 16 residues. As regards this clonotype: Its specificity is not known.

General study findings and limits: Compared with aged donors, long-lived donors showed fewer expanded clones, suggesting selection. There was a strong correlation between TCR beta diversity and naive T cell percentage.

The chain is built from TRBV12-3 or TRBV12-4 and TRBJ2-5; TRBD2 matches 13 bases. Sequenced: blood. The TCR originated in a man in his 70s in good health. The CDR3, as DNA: TGTGCCAGCAGTCCTCTCAGGACTAGCGGGGGAGAGACCCAGTACTTC. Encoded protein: CASSPLRTSGGETQYF.